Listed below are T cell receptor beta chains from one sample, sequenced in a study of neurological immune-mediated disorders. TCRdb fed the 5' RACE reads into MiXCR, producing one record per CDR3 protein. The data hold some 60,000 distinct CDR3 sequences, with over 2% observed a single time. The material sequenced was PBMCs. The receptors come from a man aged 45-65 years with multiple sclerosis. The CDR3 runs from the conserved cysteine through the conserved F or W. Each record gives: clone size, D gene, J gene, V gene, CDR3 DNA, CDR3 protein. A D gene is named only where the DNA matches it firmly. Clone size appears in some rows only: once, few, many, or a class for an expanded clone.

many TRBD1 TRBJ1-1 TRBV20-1 TGCAGTGCGCGCTCCCCGGGACAGACGACCTTAAACACTGAAGCTTTCTTT CSARSPGQTTLNTEAFF
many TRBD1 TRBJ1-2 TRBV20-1 TGCAGTGCTCGACAGGGAGATAACTATGGCTACACCTTC CSARQGDNYGYTF
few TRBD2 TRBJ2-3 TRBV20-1 TGCAGTGCTGGGACCCTAGCGGGGAACACAGATACGCAGTATTTT CSAGTLAGNTDTQYF
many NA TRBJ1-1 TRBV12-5 TGTGCTAGTGGTTTGACTTCACCCCCGGCAGGGTCGGCTGAAGCTTTCTTT CASGLTSPPAGSAEAFF
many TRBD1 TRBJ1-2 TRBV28 TGTGCCAGCAGTTTGGGACAGGGTAACTATGGCTACACCTTC CASSLGQGNYGYTF
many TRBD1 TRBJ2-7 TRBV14 TGTGCCAGCAGCCCCGGGACAGTATTCTACGAGCAGTACTTC CASSPGTVFYEQYF
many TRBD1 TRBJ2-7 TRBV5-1 TGCGCCAGCAGCCCCGGGGCAGGGGGCGAGCAGTACTTC CASSPGAGGEQYF
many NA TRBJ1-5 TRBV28 TGTGCCAGCAGGCAAACAGGGACCAATCAGCCCCAGCATTTT CASRQTGTNQPQHF
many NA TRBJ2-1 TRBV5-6 TGTGCCAGCAGCCTTGTAATCAATGAGCAGTTCTTC CASSLVINEQFF
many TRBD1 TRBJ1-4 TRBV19 TGTGCCAGTACCAACAGGGGAAGTGAAAAACTGTTTTTT CASTNRGSEKLFF
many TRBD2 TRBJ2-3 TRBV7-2 TGTGCCAGCAGCTCTAGCGGAGCTTGGAAGTATTTT CASSSSGAWKYF
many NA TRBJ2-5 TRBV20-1 TGCAGTGCTAGAGATGGGCTACAGGGACCCGAGACCCAGTACTTC CSARDGLQGPETQYF
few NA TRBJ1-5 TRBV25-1 TGTGCCAGCAGTGAATCAGGCAACCGGCCCCAGCATTTT CASSESGNRPQHF
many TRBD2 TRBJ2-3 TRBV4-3 TGCGCCAGCAGCCAATCGGGGGGAGCCGCAGATACGCAGTATTTT CASSQSGGAADTQYF
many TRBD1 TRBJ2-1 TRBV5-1 TGCGCCAGCAGCGTGGGACAGGGAGTCGATGAGCAGTTCTTC CASSVGQGVDEQFF
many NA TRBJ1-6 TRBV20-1 TGCAGTGCCACCGGACTTGTTGTGGGCTATAATTCACCCCTCCACTTT CSATGLVVGYNSPLHF
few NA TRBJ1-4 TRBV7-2 TGTGCCAGCAGCCGTCGACCGACTGCAACTAATGAAAAACTGTTTTTT CASSRRPTATNEKLFF
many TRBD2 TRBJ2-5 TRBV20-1 TGCAGTGCTAGAGAGGGGAGGGGGACCCAGTACTTC CSAREGRGTQYF
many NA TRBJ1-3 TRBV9 TGTGCCAGCACCGAGGACTCGTCCTCTGGAAACACCATATATTTT CASTEDSSSGNTIYF
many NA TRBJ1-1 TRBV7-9 TGTGCCAGCAGCTTGGATCACGGCGGGGGAGTTGAAGCTTTCTTT CASSLDHGGGVEAFF
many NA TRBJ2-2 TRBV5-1 TGCGCCAGCACCGCCGGGGGTACTACGAACACCGGGGAGCTGTTTTTT CASTAGGTTNTGELFF
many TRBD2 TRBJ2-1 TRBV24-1 TGTGCCACCAGTGATTCGGGGGTAGGCGGGGGGGCCCAGGAGCAGTTCTTC CATSDSGVGGGAQEQFF
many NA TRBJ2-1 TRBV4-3 TGCGCCAGCAGCCAAGACGGGCAGTACAATGAGCAGTTCTTC CASSQDGQYNEQFF
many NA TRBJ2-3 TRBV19 TGTGCCAGTAGTATAGATCGGCCAGATACGCAGTATTTT CASSIDRPDTQYF
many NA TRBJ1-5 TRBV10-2 TGCGCCAGCAGTGAGTCGACAGGCTCCGGGTTTAGCAATCAGCCCCAGCATTTT CASSESTGSGFSNQPQHF
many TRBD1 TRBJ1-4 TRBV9 TGTGCCAGCAGCGTGGGGACAGTCGCCAATAATGAAAAACTGTTTTTT CASSVGTVANNEKLFF
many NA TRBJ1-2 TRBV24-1 TGTGCCACCAGTGAGGCAGGGGACTATGGCTACACCTTC CATSEAGDYGYTF
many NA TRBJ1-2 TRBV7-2 TGTGCCAGCAGCCCCAGCCAAGGGTTGGGGTATGGCTACACCTTC CASSPSQGLGYGYTF
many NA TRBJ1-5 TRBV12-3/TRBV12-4 TGTGCCAGCAGTGATACAGGGAGACTGCCCCAGCATTTT CASSDTGRLPQHF
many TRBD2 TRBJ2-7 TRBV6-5 TGTGCCAGCAGTTACGCCGGGGGGGCTGGATTAGTTTACGAGCAGTACTTC CASSYAGGAGLVYEQYF
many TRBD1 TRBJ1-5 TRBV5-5 TGTGCCAGCAGCCTCGATGAGAGACAGGGGTTGAGCAATCAGCCCCAGCATTTT CASSLDERQGLSNQPQHF
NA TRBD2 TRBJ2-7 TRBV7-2 TGTGCCAGCAGTTCCATCTTGTGGGGGGGGAACCACGAGCAGTACTTC CASSSILWGGNHEQYF
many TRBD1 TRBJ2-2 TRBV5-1 TGCGCCAGCAGCTGGGACCGGGACAGGGGCTACACCGGGGAGCTGTTTTTT CASSWDRDRGYTGELFF
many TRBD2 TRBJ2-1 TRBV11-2 TGTGCCAGCAGCTTAGCCGGGGGGTTTGAGCAGTTCTTC CASSLAGGFEQFF
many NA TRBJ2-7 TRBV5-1 TGCGCCAGCAGCCCTAGGAGCCAGGCCTACGAGCAGTACTTC CASSPRSQAYEQYF
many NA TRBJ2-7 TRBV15 TGTGCCACCAGCCCTCGGCGGGGATACGAGCAGTACTTC CATSPRRGYEQYF
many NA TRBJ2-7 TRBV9 TGTGCCAGCAGCGTGGGGGTATCCTACGAGCAGTACTTC CASSVGVSYEQYF
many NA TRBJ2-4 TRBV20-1 TGCAGTGCTAGAGATGGGGGACGCCGGGACATTCAGTACTTC CSARDGGRRDIQYF
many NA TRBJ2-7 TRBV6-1 TGTGCCAGCAGTGCTGTAATCAACGAGCAGTACTTC CASSAVINEQYF
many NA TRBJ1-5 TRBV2 TGTGCCAGCAGAGCAGAATATAGCAATCAGCCCCAGCATTTT CASRAEYSNQPQHF
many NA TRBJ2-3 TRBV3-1 TGTGCCAGCAGACACAGAGGAGGACGCACAGATACGCAGTATTTT CASRHRGGRTDTQYF
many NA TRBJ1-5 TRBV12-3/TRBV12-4 TGTGCCAGCAGTTCCAATAATCAGCCCCAGCATTTT CASSSNNQPQHF
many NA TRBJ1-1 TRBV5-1 TGCGCCAGCAGCTTGGCCGGGCAGGGCGCTGAAGCTTTCTTT CASSLAGQGAEAFF
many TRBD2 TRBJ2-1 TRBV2 TGTGCCAGCAGTGAAGAAATAGCGGGGGGTGGGGAGCAGTTCTTC CASSEEIAGGGEQFF
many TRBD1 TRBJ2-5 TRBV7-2 TGTGCCAGCAGCTCCTGGACAGGGAAAGAGACCCAGTACTTC CASSSWTGKETQYF
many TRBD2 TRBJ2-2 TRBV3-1 TGTGCCAGCAGTCCACTAGCGGGGTACGCCGGGGAGCTGTTTTTT CASSPLAGYAGELFF
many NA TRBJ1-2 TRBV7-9 TGTGCCAGCAGCAAAGAGGGGTACTATGGCTACACCTTC CASSKEGYYGYTF
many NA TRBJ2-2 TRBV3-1 TGTGCCAGCAGCCACAGGGTCCCCGGGGAGCTGTTTTTT CASSHRVPGELFF
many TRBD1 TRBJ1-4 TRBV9 TGTGCCAGCAGCGCAAATCCGGGACAGGGGGCACAAGAAAAACTGTTTTTT CASSANPGQGAQEKLFF
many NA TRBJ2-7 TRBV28 TGTGCCAGCAGTTTATCAGGGGACGAGCAGTACTTC CASSLSGDEQYF